This passage covers 11 T cell receptor beta chains from one sample sequenced in a study of vaccination effects on CD4 cells after COVID-19. This table comes from immunoSEQ multiplex PCR, and its TCRdb copy is limited to in-frame clones, with some not included. The data hold some 23,000 clones, with around 76% observed a single time. Antigen-specific CD4+ T cells were expanded (with viral peptide pools) by the ViraFEST assay ahead of sequencing. Researchers isolated CD4+ T cells once approximately eleven days of culture had elapsed. The cohort was immunized with two doses of either the BNT162b2 or mRNA-1273 vaccine. Their specific antigens are unknown. Specimen: CD4+ T cells from PBMCs cultured with HCoV-229E spike peptides, collected after COVID-19 vaccination. The receptors stem from a human donor who received a COVID-19 vaccine.

The chain is built from TRBV7-8 and TRBJ1-5; tentatively, D is TRBD1 (6 bases). Germline V gene sequence: CDR1 SGHVS, CDR2 FQNEAQ. Trimming shortened V by 1 base and J by 2 bases, and 12 bases separated the two germline ends. The CDR3 loop spans 16 amino acids. The CDR3 loop reads CASSLVQGEGNQPQHF. Written as DNA, the CDR3 is TGTGCCAGCAGCTTAGTACAGGGAGAGGGCAATCAGCCCCAGCATTTT.

This clone was detected a few times. This rearrangement joins TRBV20-1 to TRBJ2-1; 7 bases line up with TRBD2. V dropped 3 bases and J dropped 4; count of bases not matched to a gene: 6. The V gene's germline CDR1 is DFQATT and CDR2 SNEGSKA (reference sequence). The CDR3 has 14 amino acids. As DNA, the CDR3 is TGCAGTGCTAGTCGAGCGGGACGTTACAATGAGCAGTTCTTC. Translated: CSASRAGRYNEQFF.

The CDR3 coding sequence is TGCAGTGCTAGTAGCGGGACTGACTATGTTGGCTACAATGAGCAGTTCTTC. Translation: CSASSGTDYVGYNEQFF. V is TRBV20-1 and J is TRBJ2-1, with 8 bases aligning to TRBD2. The CDR3 runs to 17 residues. J was trimmed by 3 bases and V by 3 bases; bases with no gene match: 13. Germline V gives CDR1 DFQATT, CDR2 SNEGSKA (reference sequence).

This chain uses TRBV6-5 with TRBJ1-5; tentatively, D is TRBD1 (5 bases). The CDR3 spans 13 residues. V was pared by 2 bases and J by 7 bases, with 9 bases between. Germline lookup yields CDR1 MNHEY and CDR2 SVGAGI. This CDR3 is CASSYGQGQPQHF. The CDR3 DNA follows: TGTGCCAGCAGTTACGGGCAGGGCCAGCCCCAGCATTTT.

The rearrangement uses TRBV3-1 (or the pseudogene TRBV3-2) and TRBJ1-4; D unclear. Germline-derived CDR1 and CDR2 are LGHDT and YNNKEL (reference sequence). The CDR3 consists of 16 residues. V lost 1 base and J lost 3, with 12 bases in between. The CDR3 DNA reads as TGTGCCAGCAGCCAAGCACTACAGCCGCCTAATGAAAAACTGTTTTTT. This gives the protein CASSQALQPPNEKLFF.

The V and J genes are TRBV3-1 (or the pseudogene TRBV3-2) and TRBJ1-4; D remains ambiguous. Germline CDR1 reads LGHDT; CDR2 reads YNNKEL (reference sequence). The CDR3 runs 16 residues. The ends were cut back, 0 bases at V and 3 bases at J, with 11 bases in the middle. The chain's CDR3 is CASSQDLGTANEKLFF. DNA for the CDR3: TGTGCCAGCAGCCAAGATCTGGGTACGGCTAATGAAAAACTGTTTTTT.

This CDR3 is CAISAGGQALDTQYF. The CDR3 DNA reads TGTGCCATCAGCGCGGGGGGCCAAGCTTTGGATACGCAGTATTTT. This rearrangement joins TRBV10-3 to TRBJ2-3, with TRBD2 identical over 8 bases. CDR1 ENHRY and CDR2 SYGVKD come from the germline V gene. The CDR3 totals 15 residues. With 6 bases clipped from V and 6 bases from J, the junction kept 11 bases outside the gene matches.

The rearrangement links TRBV10-3 to TRBJ2-3, with TRBD2 as a possible D gene (6 bases). Trimming took 2 bases from V and 1 from J, leaving 16 bases between them. The germline CDR1 and CDR2 sequences are ENHRY and SYGVKD. This CDR3 spans 17 amino acids. CDR3 protein: CAISEPPGSGRTDTQYF. DNA of the CDR3: TGTGCCATCAGTGAGCCGCCAGGGAGCGGGCGCACAGATACGCAGTATTTT.

The rearrangement links TRBV3-1 (or the pseudogene TRBV3-2) to TRBJ2-1; D call uncertain. The CDR3 consists of 11 residues. V lost 2 bases and J 9 bases, leaving 5 bases between the germline ends. Germline values: CDR1 LGHDT, CDR2 YNNKEL (reference sequence). CDR3 in DNA: TGTGCCAGCAGCCAATGGGGTGAGCAGTTCTTC. Translating gives CASSQWGEQFF.

This sequence joins TRBV7-6 and TRBJ2-5, with 10 bases fitting TRBD2. This CDR3 comprises 17 residues. Germline V gene lookup returns CDR1 SGHVS and CDR2 FNYEAQ. Trimming cost V 5 bases and J 4 bases; bases outside gene matches: 13. CDR3 residues: CASSIRTSGRGRETQYF. CDR3 DNA sequence: TGTGCCAGCAGCATCCGGACTAGCGGAAGGGGGCGAGAGACCCAGTACTTC.

The chain couples TRBV14 to TRBJ1-1; D gene uncertain. Trimming stripped 0 bases from V and 1 base from J, with 12 bases between. Germline assignment: CDR1 SGHDN and CDR2 FVKESK. This CDR3 spans 16 amino acids. In DNA, the CDR3 is TGTGCCAGCAGCCAAGATTTCGGAACCTGGAACACTGAAGCTTTCTTT. It translates to CASSQDFGTWNTEAFF.